The clone carrying this T cell receptor beta chain was counted ten times or more. What it binds is not known. The sample originates from a study of T-cell reconstitution after alpha-beta-depleted transplantation in children. Overall study results and limits: As was reported, about two months after transplant, alpha-beta T cells came from several hundred expanded graft clones. From newly produced T cells came most of the T-cell counts and diversity one year after transplant.

The germline CDR1 and CDR2 sequences are DFQATT and SNEGSKA (reference sequence). The CDR3 loop spans 14 amino acids. Trimming removed 0 bases at V and 2 bases at J, with 9 bases between. The TCRbeta library incorporated unique molecular identifiers. Each CDR3 protein gets one entry after TCRdb re-called the PCR reads with MiXCR. Of 120,000 to 150,000 distinct CDR3 sequences in the sample, 8.8% are singletons; the top ten hold 18%. V gene TRBV20-1 combines with J gene TRBJ2-3; a possible D gene is TRBD2 (6 bases). The clonotype originates from a female patient younger than 10 who had a stem cell transplant for congenital amegakaryocytic thrombocytopenia, so the T cells may come from the graft donor. The sample was PBMCs, mostly from graft donor cells, taken 180 days after TCRalphabeta/CD19-depleted stem cell transplant. The CDR3 DNA follows: TGCAGTGCTAGAGAGGACTACCCCACAGATACGCAGTATTTT. It encodes CSAREDYPTDTQYF.